This T cell receptor (beta chain) was identified in a study of blood T cell repertoires in COVID-19. Across the whole study: Sites in the United States, Italy and Spain provided acute and convalescent COVID-19 samples. The analysed material was cDNA or gDNA that came from T cells, B-cell-depleted T cells, or PBMCs.

In the original processing: Quantification of nucleated cells was approximated via reference gene primer amplification. Repertoires were generated with immunoSEQ multiplex PCR, while TCRdb's copy carries only in-frame clones and drops some. V and J calls and clone size are copied from that table; D and trimming were computed from the DNA. The sample carries about 200,000 clones, 80% to 90% recorded once. This CDR3 region has 15 residues. Trimming pared 5 bases from V and 0 bases from J, leaving 11 bases between. Per the germline V gene, CDR1 is MNHEY and CDR2 is SMNVEV (reference sequence). The specimen was peripheral blood. This sequence joins TRBV27 and TRBJ2-1, with a tentative D call TRBD2 (6 bases). This clonotype was sampled from a woman older than 75 with acute or convalescent COVID-19. CDR3 amino acids: CASSREVSSYNEQFF. In DNA, the CDR3 is TGTGCCAGCAGTAGGGAGGTAAGCTCCTACAATGAGCAGTTCTTC.